These 12 T cell receptor beta chains share one sample of origin, sequenced in a study of T cells after yellow fever vaccination. TCRdb used MiXCR to reprocess the 5' RACE reads, holding one entry per CDR3 protein. Of fewer than 150,000 distinct CDR3 sequences in the sample, 7.2% were seen once. The starting material was CD4+ T cells sorted from PBMCs, obtained about 41 days after the first yellow fever vaccination. The receptor set was obtained from a young man who received the YFV17D yellow fever vaccine.

The sample holds many counts of this clonotype. The chain employs TRBV5-1 and TRBJ1-2; D remains ambiguous. V was clipped by 4 bases and J by 5 bases, with 18 bases between them. Germline CDR1 is SGHRS and CDR2 is YFSETQ. The CDR3 sequence is 15 residues long. In DNA, the CDR3 is TGCGCCAGCAGCCCTGCCGCCGTGGGTTCGTATGGCTACACCTTC. This codes for CASSPAAVGSYGYTF.

The table lists this clonotype with many counts. The V call is TRBV5-1, the J call TRBJ2-5; D call uncertain. The V gene lost 5 bases and the J gene lost 4 bases, with 3 bases spanning the gap. Germline assignment: CDR1 SGHRS and CDR2 YFSETQ. The length of the CDR3 is 10 residues. CDR3 DNA: TGCGCCAGCAGGGGAGAGACCCAGTACTTC. It specifies CASRGETQYF.

This clonotype was picked up many times. CDR3 sequence (DNA): TGTGCCAGCAGCTTCTGGGTCTCTGAGACCCAGTACTTC. This gives the protein CASSFWVSETQYF. The chain has TRBV5-6 and TRBJ2-5, with D uncertain. The germline gives CDR1 SGHDT, CDR2 YYEEEE. Trimming stripped 2 bases from V and 5 bases from J, with 10 bases between. The CDR3 runs 13 residues.

This chain uses TRBV2 with TRBJ2-2, with D maybe TRBD1 (5 bases). Looked up from germline, CDR1 is SNHLY and CDR2 is FYNNEI. The CDR3 runs 18 residues. Trimming pared 8 bases from V and 2 bases from J, leaving 24 bases between. CDR3 bases: TGTGCCAGCTGTCCCCCAACTCTCGCGGACACTAACACCGGGGAGCTGTTTTTT. As protein: CASCPPTLADTNTGELFF. Drawing the rest from reference TRBV2 and TRBJ2-2, the complete variable domain is EPEVTQTPSHQVTQMGQEVILRCVPISNHLYFYWYRQILGQKVEFLVSFYNNEISEKSEIFDDQFSVERPDGSNFTLKIRSTKLEDSAMYFCASCPPTLADTNTGELFFGEGSRLTVL.

This chain uses TRBV28 with TRBJ2-7; D remains unclear. Germline CDR1 is MDHEN and CDR2 is SYDVKM. The V end was cut by 4 bases, the J end by 1 base, with 8 bases between. The CDR3 has 13 amino acids. The CDR3 sequence: CASSSPRSYEQYV. The DNA of the CDR3 is TGTGCCAGCAGTTCACCCAGGTCCTACGAGCAGTACGTC.

Concerning this clonotype: A much larger clone sits a single nucleotide away, making a read error possible. The chain links TRBV3-1 to TRBJ1-1; TRBD1 matches at 8 bases. Germline CDR1 and CDR2: LGHDT and YNNKEL (reference sequence). The CDR3 is 17 residues long. With 1 base clipped from V and 5 bases from J, the junction kept 12 bases outside the gene matches. The CDR3 sequence: CASSQGGLDRGGTEAFF. CDR3 nucleotide sequence: TGTGCCAGCAGCCAAGGGGGGCTAGACAGGGGAGGAACTGAAGCTTTCTTT.

In its sample, this clonotype was seen many times. The CDR3 sequence is CASSLPGQSYEQYF. In nucleotides, the CDR3 is TGTGCCAGCAGCCTGCCGGGACAATCCTACGAGCAGTACTTC. This chain uses TRBV3-1 with TRBJ2-7; perhaps TRBD1 as D (6 bases). V was pared by 4 bases and J by 1 base, with 11 bases between. In germline, CDR1 is LGHDT, CDR2 YNNKEL (reference sequence). CDR3 size: 14 residues.

This clonotype was recorded many times. The rearrangement links TRBV20-1 to TRBJ1-5, with D possibly matching TRBD1 (6 bases). This CDR3 is 13 amino acids long. Per the germline V gene, CDR1 is DFQATT and CDR2 is SNEGSKA (reference sequence). Trimming cost V 1 base and J 4 bases, with 8 bases left between them. The CDR3 DNA follows: TGCAGTGCTAGAGGGACAGCTAATCAGCCCCAGCATTTT. This sequence encodes CSARGTANQPQHF.

This clonotype was recorded at least ten times. V usage is TRBV5-1 and J usage is TRBJ1-1; 7 positions agree with TRBD1. V gave up 0 bases and J gave up 7 bases; unmatched junction bases: 3. The CDR3 covers 13 residues. Germline V gene data show CDR1 as SGHRS and CDR2 as YFSETQ. The CDR3 DNA is TGCGCCAGCAGCTTGGTGACAGGGAATGAAGCTTTCTTT. Its protein is CASSLVTGNEAFF.

This clonotype was detected many times. This chain connects TRBV6-5 to TRBJ2-7, with 10 bases aligning to TRBD1. V shed 2 bases, J shed 4 bases, and the junction held 2 bases outside the gene matches. Germline-derived CDR1 and CDR2 are MNHEY and SVGAGI. The CDR3 spans 14 residues. CDR3 in amino acids: CASSYGQGGYEQYV. The CDR3 region has the DNA TGTGCCAGCAGTTACGGACAGGGGGGATACGAGCAGTACGTC.

This clonotype has at least ten counts. The genes are TRBV9 and TRBJ1-6; D unresolved. Germline lookup yields CDR1 SGDLS and CDR2 YYNGEE. CDR3 length: 14 residues. The ends were cut back, 4 bases at V and 4 bases at J, with 9 bases in the middle. DNA for the CDR3: TGTGCCAGCAGCCTTTCGGGGTATAATTCACCCCTCCACTTT. Translating gives CASSLSGYNSPLHF.

This clonotype was counted at least ten times. The gene calls are TRBV5-1 and TRBJ2-5; tentative D call: TRBD2 (6 bases). CDR3 length: 17 residues. Germline CDR1 is SGHRS and CDR2 is YFSETQ. Trimming pared 4 bases from V and 4 bases from J, leaving 23 bases between. CDR3 in amino acids: CASSDPGGRGWGETQYF. The DNA of the CDR3 is TGCGCCAGCAGCGACCCCGGGGGTCGGGGTTGGGGAGAGACCCAGTACTTC.